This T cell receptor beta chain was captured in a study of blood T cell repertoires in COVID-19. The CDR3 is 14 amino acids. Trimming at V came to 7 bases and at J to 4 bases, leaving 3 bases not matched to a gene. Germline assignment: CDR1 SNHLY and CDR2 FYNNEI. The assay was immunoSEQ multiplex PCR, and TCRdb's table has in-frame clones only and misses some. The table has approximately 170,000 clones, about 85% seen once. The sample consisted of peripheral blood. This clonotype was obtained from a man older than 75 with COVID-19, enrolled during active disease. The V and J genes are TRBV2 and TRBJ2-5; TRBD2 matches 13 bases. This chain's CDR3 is CASKLAGGPETQYF. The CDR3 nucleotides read TGTGCCAGCAAACTAGCGGGGGGGCCAGAGACCCAGTACTTC.